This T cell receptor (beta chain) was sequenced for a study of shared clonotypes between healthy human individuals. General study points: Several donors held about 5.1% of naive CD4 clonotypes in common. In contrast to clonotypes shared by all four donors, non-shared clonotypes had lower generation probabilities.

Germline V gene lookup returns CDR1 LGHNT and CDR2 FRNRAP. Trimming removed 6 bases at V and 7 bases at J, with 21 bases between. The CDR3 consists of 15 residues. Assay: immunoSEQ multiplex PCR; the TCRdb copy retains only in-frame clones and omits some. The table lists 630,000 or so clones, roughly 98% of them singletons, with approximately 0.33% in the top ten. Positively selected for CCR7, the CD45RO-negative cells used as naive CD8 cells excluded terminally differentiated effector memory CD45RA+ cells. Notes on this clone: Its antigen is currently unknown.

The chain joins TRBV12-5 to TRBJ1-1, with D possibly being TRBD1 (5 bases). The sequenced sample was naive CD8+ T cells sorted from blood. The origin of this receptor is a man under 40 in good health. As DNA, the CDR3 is TGTGCTAGTGGCCGCCCGGGGGGAGGGATTTATGAAGCTTTCTTT. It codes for CASGRPGGGIYEAFF.